A selection of T cell receptor beta chains follows, all from one sample in a study of identical twins. TCRdb used MiXCR to reprocess the 5' RACE reads, holding one entry per CDR3 protein. The table has fewer than 800,000 distinct CDR3 sequences, roughly 7.2% seen once; the top ten hold around 1.6%. The same specimen was also included in a second study, on yellow fever vaccine responses in identical twins.

Sequencing used PBMCs. Every receptor here comes from a young woman in good health. Each CDR3 is given with its conserved first and last residue. D genes are given only for firm matches. Size is stated for part of the rows, as once, few or many counts, or as a class when the clone is expanded.

V gene,clone size,J gene,D gene,CDR3 protein,CDR3 DNA
TRBV27,many,TRBJ2-7,TRBD2,CASSTTGTSGYEQYF,TGTGCCAGCAGTACGACCGGGACTAGCGGCTACGAGCAGTACTTC
TRBV6-2/TRBV6-3,few,TRBJ1-4,-,CASSYPTAKYEKLFF,TGTGCCAGCAGTTACCCGACAGCGAAATATGAAAAACTGTTTTTT
TRBV20-1,many,TRBJ1-5,-,CSASPGEIPNQPQHF,TGCAGTGCTAGCCCAGGAGAGATCCCCAATCAGCCCCAGCATTTT
TRBV20-1,few,TRBJ2-2,-,CSAGGISVGELFF,TGCAGTGCTGGGGGGATAAGCGTCGGGGAGCTGTTTTTT
TRBV12-3/TRBV12-4,-,TRBJ2-4,TRBD1,CASRPGQGSGAKNIQYF,TGTGCCAGCAGACCAGGACAGGGTTCAGGTGCCAAAAACATTCAGTACTTC
TRBV5-8,few,TRBJ1-5,TRBD1,CASSSQGAHNQPQHF,TGTGCCAGCAGCTCTCAGGGGGCTCACAATCAGCCCCAGCATTTT
TRBV5-1,-,TRBJ2-5,TRBD1,CASSWDRDQTQYF,TGCGCCAGCAGCTGGGACAGGGATCAGACCCAGTACTTC
TRBV12-3/TRBV12-4,many,TRBJ2-2,-,CASSLPSGSTGELFF,TGTGCCAGCAGCCTCCCGTCGGGTTCCACCGGGGAGCTGTTTTTT
TRBV5-5,few,TRBJ2-3,TRBD2,CASSPPGREGTDTQYF,TGTGCCAGCAGCCCGCCGGGGAGGGAAGGCACAGATACGCAGTATTTT
TRBV7-2,many,TRBJ1-5,TRBD1,CASSPTGHSNQPQHF,TGTGCCAGCAGCCCGACAGGGCATAGCAATCAGCCCCAGCATTTT
TRBV6-1,-,TRBJ1-1,-,CASGQTGNTEAFF,TGTGCCAGCGGGCAGACAGGGAACACTGAAGCTTTCTTT